The sequence of this T cell receptor (beta chain) was determined in a study of cytomegalovirus exposure and HLA in healthy donors (dated by TCRdb to 2016 to 2017). At the level of the whole study: An earlier analysis of some 600 of the donors reported around 280 Gb of sequence data and 117 million unique TCR beta sequences obtained from roughly 180 million T cells. HLA typing included class I and class II loci at four-digit resolution. In an earlier analysis of a few hundred of the donors, high-throughput TCR beta sequencing was used to judge whether each TCR beta V gene segment behaved as functional or pseudogenic. All discovery cohort repertoires had been generated using a single sequencing platform. In addition to the first cohort of 650 to 800 subjects, a separate validation cohort of some 120 different subjects was used. An early release covering around 630 HLA-typed donors comprised roughly 300 gigabases of sequencing data and around 85 million unique TCR sequences. To predict cytomegalovirus infection status, the study combined high-throughput TCR immunosequencing, statistical association of individual TCRs with disease status, and machine learning. Among 398 genotyped donors of the cohort, an average of 235,054 unique TCR beta nucleotide sequences were sequenced per donor, about a sixth of them non-productive. A later genetic analysis used genome-wide SNP genotypes for about 60% of the roughly 700 donors, treating that subset as a discovery cohort. The study used immunosequencing to profile the T cell repertoires of 600 to 850 subjects and linked those repertoires to cytomegalovirus serostatus. Rather than drawing on any new phenotypic data, the later analysis identified candidate immune exposures from TCR beta sequences and the way those sequences occurred across donors. The study aimed to test whether signatures of past pathogen exposure could be identified by cataloging public T cell receptors. Among the roughly 400 genotyped donors, roughly 80% belonged to the genetic ancestry cluster associated with self-reported Caucasian donors. Several DR-DQ haplotypes were handled as single units for association and clustering, since linkage in the cohort was strong. Alongside the repertoire data, information on donor age, sex, ethnicity and CMV serostatus was compiled. The number of donors typed differed by locus, with 629-630 for A, B, C, DRB1 and DQB1, roughly 520 for DQA1, 600 to 610 for DPA1, and 472 for DPB1. In a later analysis, previously published TCR beta repertoires from more than 500 donors were re-analyzed and high-resolution HLA genotyping was added so that TCR occurrence patterns could be studied. Summary of the overall study and its limitations: A cluster of highly shared sequence variants was judged likely to represent a technical artifact of the sequencing pipeline. Roughly uniform sequencing depth across donors was assumed in presence/absence analyses, although this assumption may not hold. In a later analysis, 16,951 TCR beta sequences were associated with specific HLA alleles at a false discovery rate of 0.05. A few of the identified cytomegalovirus-associated TCR beta chains were confirmed in vitro to be specific for cytomegalovirus antigens. According to the authors, the approach could potentially be generalized to other disease states and immunological phenotypes. In a later genetic analysis, a missense DCLRE1C variant was associated with V-gene and J-gene trimming of TCR beta chains, and the association was replicated in an independent cohort. In a later analysis, the rate of TCR association differed among HLA loci, with DRB1 alleles having the most associated TCRs and HLA-C alleles having the fewest. This cohort had only TCR beta chains sequenced, and the lack of alpha or paired-chain data limited which features could be detected. Broadly in line with IMGT annotations, most TCR beta V segments showed up in productive rearrangements about 87% or about 30% of the time in an earlier analysis of some 590 of the donors. Because counts were too low, some 17 rarely observed V segments, including chromosome 9 orphons, were excluded from the earlier analysis of around 590 of the donors. Some IMGT-functional V segments, including TRBV6-2 and TRBV6-3, could not be told apart with the 87-base-pair reads, so those segments were excluded. A later analysis reported that several top co-occurrence clusters appeared linked to parvovirus B19, influenza, CMV and Epstein-Barr virus. The classifier was reported to diagnose cytomegalovirus status with high specificity and sensitivity in both the original cohort and the validation cohort. For the cohort, immune exposure information was limited to CMV serostatus. A total of some 180 TCR beta chains were listed by the study as associated with cytomegalovirus. A later analysis found that HLA-associated TCR beta chains were more clonally expanded and had lower generation probabilities than equally common non-associated chains. When HLA alleles, especially DR and DQ, strongly co-occurred, TCR associations were difficult to assign to individual alleles. Correlated functional status among segregating V segments might reflect linkage disequilibrium, but an unknown experimental factor could not be ruled out. Most CMV-associated TCR beta chains appeared to be HLA-restricted in a later analysis, and the HLA associations seemed to be driven largely by CMV exposure. Because HLA typing was missing for some donors at each locus, association tests included only the typed subset. A further reported finding was that TCR beta sequences accurately predicted the HLA-A and HLA-B alleles for most subjects in the first cohort. Most TCR sequences were seen in very few donors, while some public TCRs were found in many individuals. Compared with the roughly 700-donor mean, donors in an Asian-associated ancestry cluster had fewer N-insertions in productive TCRs, according to a later genetic analysis.

Libraries were constructed by the immunoSEQ multiplex PCR assay. The multiplex PCR relied on a mix of 60 forward primers for TCR Vbeta segments and 13 reverse primers for TCR Jbeta segments. Amplification of the CDR3 region of rearranged TCR beta genes was performed with a multiplex PCR assay on genomic DNA. On the Illumina HiSeq System, the amplified TCR beta libraries were sequenced as 87-base-pair reads. As for the original processing: Across the 670 or so repertoires, a later analysis counted 75 million to 90 million unique TCR beta chains, 9.5 million to 12 million of which were shared by at least two donors. Raw reads were error-corrected and collapsed into unique sequences with a nearest-neighbor algorithm that merged closely related sequences to remove PCR and sequencing errors. V, D and J gene segments were assigned by aligning CDR3 sequences to IMGT reference sequences. For a sequence to be retained, a match of at least six nucleotides was required to both a V gene segment and a J gene segment. Rearrangements were called productive when the CDR3 lacked stop codons and stayed in frame with V and J; all others were non-productive. Following IMGT convention, CDR3 was defined as the stretch from the second conserved V-encoded cysteine up to the conserved J-encoded phenylalanine. The earlier analysis of approximately 590 of the donors excluded any sequence lacking an unambiguous match to a single V gene segment. In an earlier analysis of a few hundred of the donors, V segments were called functional above 56.7% productive rearrangements and were called segregating when the between-donor standard deviation exceeded 5%. A statistical classification framework was developed to diagnose cytomegalovirus status using the catalog of TCR beta chain sequences. In a later analysis, TCR nucleotide sequences were compared against IMGT/GENE-DB human TR gene sequences so that V and J genes could be assigned. In a later analysis, CDR3 sequences and most-parsimonious VDJ recombination scenarios were assigned using the TCRdist pipeline. In a later analysis, each TCR beta chain was defined by its CDR3 amino acid sequence together with its V-gene family, and reads without a unique V-gene family were excluded. As a way to deal with suspected cross-contamination and a sequencing artifact, a later analysis dropped 450 to 600 nucleotide sequences that were highly shared and had low generation probability. In a later analysis, a clonal expansion index was calculated for each public chain from normalized within-repertoire ranks of inferred template counts. Generation probabilities in a later analysis came from a VDJ recombination model fitted to out-of-frame rearrangements, and those results were checked against IGoR. A later analysis scored TCR-TCR, TCR-HLA and TCR-CMV co-occurrence with hypergeometric tests, applying a repertoire-size bias correction to TCR pairs. To estimate false discovery rates, a later analysis permuted the HLA or CMV assignments 20 times. A later analysis grouped co-occurring TCRs with DBSCAN, adding TCRdist sequence similarity when clustering within HLA-allele-positive subsets. Repertoires with fewer than 30,000 or more than 120,000 public chains, plus five repertoires with anomalous nucleotide sharing, were excluded from co-occurrence clustering. TCRdb mirrors the immuneACCESS table, restricted to in-frame sequences. Some clones are absent from its copies; in checked studies, under half trace to an unresolved V gene, and the reason for the others is unknown. That table is the source of V, J and clone size, and D and trimming were worked out from the DNA. This sample gives approximately 140,000 clones in total; 79% of them show up just once. The ten most abundant clones make up roughly 6% of the sample.

A note on this clone: There is no known antigen for this receptor. The sample holds no much larger clone one base away, and base qualities are not on file.

The cohort comprised fewer than 700 healthy bone marrow donors. At the time of sampling, every cohort member was nominally healthy, though immune exposures that went unrecorded were likely present. The donor tested CMV seropositive and was one of the 289 seropositive cohort members. A peripheral blood sample was collected from each donor, and TCR beta sequencing was performed on peripheral blood mononuclear cells. Genomic DNA was extracted from the blood cell samples with the Qiagen DNeasy Blood Extraction Kit. From the germline V gene (reference sequence), CDR1 is MNHNY and CDR2 is SVGAGI. Taken from cysteine to phenylalanine, the CDR3 has 15 residues. Here the CDR3 DNA is all that survives: 45 bases in frame from base 1. V loses 2 bases, J loses 5 bases, and the germline ends lie 16 bases apart.

This clonotype was sampled from a man in his fifties in good health and CMV-seropositive. Material for sequencing was PBMCs. The V and J genes are TRBV6-6 and TRBJ2-7; the D gene is perhaps TRBD2, on 6 matching bases. Here is the DNA: TGTGCCAGCAGTTACGGCGGTCGGGAGTACGACGAGCAGTACTTC. It translates to CASSYGGREYDEQYF.